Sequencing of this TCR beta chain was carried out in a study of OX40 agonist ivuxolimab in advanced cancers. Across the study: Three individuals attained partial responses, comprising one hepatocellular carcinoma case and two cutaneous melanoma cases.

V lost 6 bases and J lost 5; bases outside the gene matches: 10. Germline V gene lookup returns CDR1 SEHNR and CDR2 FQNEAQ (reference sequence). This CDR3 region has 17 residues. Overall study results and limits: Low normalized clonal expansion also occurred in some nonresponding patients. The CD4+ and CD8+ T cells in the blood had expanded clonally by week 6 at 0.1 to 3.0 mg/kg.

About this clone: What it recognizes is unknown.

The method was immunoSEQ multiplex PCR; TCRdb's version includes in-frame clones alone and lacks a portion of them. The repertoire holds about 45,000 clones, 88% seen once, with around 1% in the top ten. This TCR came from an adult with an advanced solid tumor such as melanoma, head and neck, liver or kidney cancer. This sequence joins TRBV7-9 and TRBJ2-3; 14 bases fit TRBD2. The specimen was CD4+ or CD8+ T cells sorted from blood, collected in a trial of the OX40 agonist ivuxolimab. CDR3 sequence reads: CASSRTRGTSGRDTQYF. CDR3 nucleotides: TGTGCCAGCAGTAGAACCCGGGGGACTAGCGGGAGAGATACGCAGTATTTT.